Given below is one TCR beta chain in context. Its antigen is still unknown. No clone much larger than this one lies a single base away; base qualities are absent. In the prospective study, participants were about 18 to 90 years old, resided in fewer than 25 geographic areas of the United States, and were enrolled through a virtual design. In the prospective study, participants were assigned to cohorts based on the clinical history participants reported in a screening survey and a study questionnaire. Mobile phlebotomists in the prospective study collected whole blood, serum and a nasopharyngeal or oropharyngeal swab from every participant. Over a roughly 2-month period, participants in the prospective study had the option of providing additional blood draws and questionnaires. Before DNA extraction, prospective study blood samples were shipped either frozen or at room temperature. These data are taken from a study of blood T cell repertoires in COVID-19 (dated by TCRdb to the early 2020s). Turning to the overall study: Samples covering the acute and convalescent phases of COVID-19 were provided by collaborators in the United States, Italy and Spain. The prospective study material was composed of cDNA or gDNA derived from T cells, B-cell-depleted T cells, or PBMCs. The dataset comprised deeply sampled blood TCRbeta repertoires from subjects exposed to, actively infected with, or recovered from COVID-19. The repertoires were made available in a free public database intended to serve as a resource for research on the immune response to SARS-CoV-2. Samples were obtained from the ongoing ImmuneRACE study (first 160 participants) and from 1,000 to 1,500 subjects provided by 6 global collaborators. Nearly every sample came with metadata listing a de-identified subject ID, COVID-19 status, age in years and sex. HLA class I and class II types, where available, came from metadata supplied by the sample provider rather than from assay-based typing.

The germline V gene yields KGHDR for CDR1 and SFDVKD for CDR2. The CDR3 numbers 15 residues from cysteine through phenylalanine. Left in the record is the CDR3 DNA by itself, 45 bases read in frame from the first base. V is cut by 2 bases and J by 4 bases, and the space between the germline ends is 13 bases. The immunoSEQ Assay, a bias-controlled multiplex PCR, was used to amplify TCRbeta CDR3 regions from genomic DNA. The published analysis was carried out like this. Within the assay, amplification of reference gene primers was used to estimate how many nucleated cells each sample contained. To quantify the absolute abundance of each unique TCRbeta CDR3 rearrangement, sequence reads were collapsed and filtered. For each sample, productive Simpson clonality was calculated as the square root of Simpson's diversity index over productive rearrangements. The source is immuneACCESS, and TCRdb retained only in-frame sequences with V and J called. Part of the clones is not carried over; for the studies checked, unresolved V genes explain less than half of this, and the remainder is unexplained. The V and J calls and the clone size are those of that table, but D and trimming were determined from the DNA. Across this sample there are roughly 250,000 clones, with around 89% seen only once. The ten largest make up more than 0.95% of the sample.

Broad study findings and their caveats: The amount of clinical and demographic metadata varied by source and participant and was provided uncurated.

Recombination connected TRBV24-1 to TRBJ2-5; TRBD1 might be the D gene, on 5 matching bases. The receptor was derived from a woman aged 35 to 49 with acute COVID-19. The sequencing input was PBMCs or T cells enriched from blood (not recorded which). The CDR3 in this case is CATSDSNRRRETQYF. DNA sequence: TGTGCCACCAGTGATTCGAACAGGCGGCGAGAGACCCAGTACTTC.